The next 2 T cell receptor beta chains were all read from a single sample in a study of T-cell reconstitution after alpha-beta-depleted transplantation in children. The TCRbeta library incorporated unique molecular identifiers. A single record per CDR3 protein comes from TCRdb applying MiXCR to the PCR reads. The sample consists of 450,000 to 550,000 distinct CDR3 sequences, over 9.5% of them appearing once. The specimen was PBMCs, mostly from graft donor cells, collected 180 days after TCRalphabeta/CD19-depleted stem cell transplant. These receptors were taken from a female patient between 2 and 15 years old who had a stem cell transplant for aplastic anemia, so the T cells may come from the graft donor.

This clonotype appeared a few times. The rearrangement links TRBV12-3 or TRBV12-4 to TRBJ1-1; no reliable D call. Trimming pared 4 bases from V and 3 bases from J, leaving 15 bases between. The CDR3 has 15 residues. CDR3 amino acids: CASSSTPRGHTEAFF. The CDR3 nucleotides read TGTGCCAGCAGTTCTACCCCGCGTGGGCACACTGAAGCTTTCTTT.

This clonotype was observed many times. The chain has TRBV4-1 and TRBJ1-1; weak D call: TRBD1 (5 bases). The CDR3 is 15 amino acids. In germline, CDR1 is MGHRA, CDR2 YSYEKL. The ends were cut back, 0 bases at V and 0 bases at J, with 8 bases in the middle. The CDR3 nucleotides are TGCGCCAGCAGCCAAGAGGGACTGATGAACACTGAAGCTTTCTTT. Amino acids: CASSQEGLMNTEAFF.